The clone carrying this T cell receptor (beta chain) was counted many times. Antigen: not known. The sample is drawn from a study of metastatic and nonmetastatic thyroid tumors. Study context: Repertoires of blood and of tissue (tumor or nodule) from malignant and benign thyroid patients were compared. Study-level findings and limits: A significant increase in TCR beta diversity was reportedly seen in malignant thyroid tumors relative to benign nodules, in blood and tumor.

There were no patients who had received any treatment before thyroid surgery. Germline values: CDR1 LNHDA, CDR2 SQIVND (reference sequence). This CDR3 is 14 amino acids long. The germline V and J ends were trimmed by 3 bases and 5 bases, with 11 bases remaining between them. TCRdb re-called the PCR reads with MiXCR. The sample gives more than 35,000 clones, about 18% of which show up once; about 6.8% is in the top ten. The sample taken for sequencing was blood. The chain uses TRBV19 and TRBJ2-1; D is uncertain. This receptor was obtained from a male donor with papillary thyroid cancer or a benign thyroid nodule (not recorded which). Some clones in this sample may be carry-over from other donors' samples. CDR3 DNA: TGTGCCAGTAGTATTCCAGGACGGAACAATGAGCAGTTCTTC. Residues: CASSIPGRNNEQFF. Based on the CDR3 plus reference TRBV19 and TRBJ2-1, the full variable domain is DGGITQSPKYLFRKEGQNVTLSCEQNLNHDAMYWYRQDPGQGLRLIYYSQIVNDFQKGDIAEGYSVSREKKESFPLTVTSAQKNPTAFYLCASSIPGRNNEQFFGPGTRLTVL.